This TCR beta chain appears in the sequencing data of a study of shared T cell receptors in the human thymus. The method was immunoSEQ multiplex PCR; TCRdb's version includes in-frame clones alone and lacks a portion of them. The repertoire has some 400,000 clones, approximately 95% of them found once; the top ten carry 0.015% to 0.02%. The ends were cut back, 5 bases at V and 3 bases at J, with 11 bases in the middle. CDR3 length: 13 residues. Per germline, CDR1 MDHEN and CDR2 SYDVKM. The receptor was isolated from a human donor. The specimen sequenced was thymocytes. V and J are TRBV28 and TRBJ2-7; no definite D call. CDR3 DNA sequence: TGTGCCAGCAGTCTACCTTCTGTCTACGAGCAGTACTTC. This encodes CASSLPSVYEQYF.